These 20 T cell receptor beta chains originate from one sample sequenced in a study of blood T cell repertoires in COVID-19. Data came from immunoSEQ multiplex PCR; TCRdb stores just in-frame clones and leaves some out. The data show hundreds of thousands of clones, over 75% seen once. Sequencing was carried out using peripheral blood. The receptors were sampled from a human donor in a cohort sampled during active COVID-19.

The chain has TRBV5-1 and TRBJ2-7; D is uncertain. The V gene's germline CDR1 is SGHRS and CDR2 YFSETQ. Between the trimmed V and J ends, which lost 0 bases and 0 bases, there was a span of 7 bases. This CDR3 has 14 residues. CDR3 region: CASSLGRSSYEQYF. CDR3 bases: TGCGCCAGCAGCTTGGGGCGGAGCTCCTACGAGCAGTACTTC.

The V call is TRBV4-1, the J call TRBJ2-7; D remains ambiguous. Trimming pared 1 base from V and 0 bases from J, leaving 7 bases between. CDR1 MGHRA and CDR2 YSYEKL come from the germline V gene. The CDR3 has 14 amino acids. This chain's CDR3 is CASSQVRSSYEQYF. The CDR3 DNA sequence: TGCGCCAGCAGCCAAGTTAGGAGCTCCTACGAGCAGTACTTC.

This chain links TRBV24-1 with TRBJ1-5; tentatively, D is TRBD1 (5 bases). V lost 3 bases, J lost 6 bases, and 8 bases lay in between. The CDR3 covers 13 residues. Germline-derived CDR1 and CDR2 are KGHDR and SFDVKD. CDR3: CATSDQGGQPQHF. The CDR3 coding sequence is TGTGCCACCAGTGATCAGGGCGGTCAGCCCCAGCATTTT.

This chain links TRBV4-2 with TRBJ2-1, with D perhaps TRBD1 (6 bases). The germline V gene encodes CDR1 LGHNA and CDR2 YNFKEQ. V was clipped by 4 bases and J by 0 bases, with 13 bases between them. The CDR3 has 16 amino acids. CDR3 DNA sequence: TGTGCCAGCAGCCCAGAGAAAGGGGGCTCCTACAATGAGCAGTTCTTC. Its protein is CASSPEKGGSYNEQFF.

The chain recombines TRBV6-5 with TRBJ1-1; D uncertain. Looked up from germline, CDR1 is MNHEY and CDR2 is SVGAGI. This CDR3 is 13 amino acids long. V lost 2 bases and J 3 bases, leaving 7 bases between the germline ends. CDR3 region: CASSYREDTEAFF. In DNA, the CDR3 is TGTGCCAGCAGTTACCGGGAGGACACTGAAGCTTTCTTT.

This chain joins TRBV30 and TRBJ2-2; tentatively, D is TRBD2 (5 bases). Germline loops: CDR1 GTSNPN, CDR2 SVGIG (reference sequence). Trimming removed 2 bases from V and 4 bases from J, with 8 bases in between. The CDR3 consists of 13 residues. CDR3 in DNA: TGTGCCTGGAGTCTTGGAGGCACCGGGGAGCTGTTTTTT. This translates into CAWSLGGTGELFF.

V and J are TRBV29-1 and TRBJ2-1; D is unclear. CDR3 length: 10 residues. CDR1 is SQVTM, CDR2 ANQGSEA, per germline. V was clipped by 4 bases and J by 7 bases, with 5 bases between them. CDR3 bases: TGCAGCGTTGTGAGGAATGAGCAGTTCTTC. Translated, it gives CSVVRNEQFF.

The V and J genes are TRBV10-1 and TRBJ1-2; TRBD1 matches at 7 bases. This CDR3 comprises 14 residues. Germline V CDR1 and CDR2: WNHNN, SYGVQD (reference sequence). V shed 4 bases and J 1 base; nucleotides not matched to a gene: 3. The chain's CDR3 is CASSAGTVNYGYTF. For the CDR3, the DNA is TGCGCCAGCAGTGCCGGGACAGTTAACTATGGCTACACCTTC.

The V call is TRBV19, the J call TRBJ2-3; tentative D call: TRBD2 (5 bases). CDR3 length: 15 amino acids. Germline loops: CDR1 LNHDA, CDR2 SQIVND (reference sequence). Trimming removed 2 bases from V and 2 bases from J, with 11 bases in between. CDR3 in DNA: TGTGCCAGTAGTATAAATGCGGGTTACACAGATACGCAGTATTTT. This translates into CASSINAGYTDTQYF.

This clone was observed a few times. The gene calls are TRBV7-7 and TRBJ1-1, with D maybe TRBD1 (5 bases). The CDR3 has 17 residues. Germline CDR1 is SSHAT and CDR2 is FNYEAQ (reference sequence). V was shortened by 1 base and J by 5 bases, with 20 bases between the two germline ends. The CDR3 protein is CASSLVDRRGKQTEAFF. The DNA of the CDR3 is TGTGCCAGCAGCTTAGTAGATCGAAGGGGCAAACAAACTGAAGCTTTCTTT.

This chain uses TRBV18 with TRBJ2-3, with D unresolved. Germline V CDR1 and CDR2: KGHSH, LQKENI. The V and J ends lost 2 bases and 0 bases respectively, with 3 bases between them. The CDR3 covers 13 residues. The CDR3 DNA follows: TGTGCCAGCTCACCAGGCAGCACAGATACGCAGTATTTT. Translating it yields CASSPGSTDTQYF.

The chain joins TRBV6-5 to TRBJ2-7; D not certain. Trimming stripped 0 bases from V and 4 bases from J, with 16 bases between. The CDR3 covers 16 residues. Germline values: CDR1 MNHEY, CDR2 SVGAGI. CDR3 nucleotide sequence: TGTGCCAGCAGTTACTCGAAATTTGGAGTACGGTACGAGCAGTACTTC. This sequence encodes CASSYSKFGVRYEQYF.

V usage is TRBV2 and J usage is TRBJ2-7, with 7 bases identical to TRBD1. J gave up 3 bases and V 5 bases, and 4 bases lay outside the gene matches. Per germline, CDR1 SNHLY and CDR2 FYNNEI. This CDR3 is 13 amino acids long. CDR3 sequence: CASSWRTGYEQYF. CDR3 nucleotide sequence: TGTGCCAGCAGTTGGAGGACAGGCTACGAGCAGTACTTC.

V gene TRBV5-1 combines with J gene TRBJ2-7, with TRBD1 identical over 8 bases. V dropped 4 bases and J dropped 4; count of bases not matched to a gene: 7. Germline V CDR1 and CDR2: SGHRS, YFSETQ. The CDR3 is 14 amino acids. The CDR3 loop is CASSPGDRLYEQYF. CDR3 DNA: TGCGCCAGCAGCCCCGGGGACAGGCTGTACGAGCAGTACTTC.

The chain combines TRBV19 with TRBJ2-2, with 8 positions matching TRBD1. The CDR3 spans 15 residues. V gave up 5 bases and J gave up 5 bases; unmatched junction bases: 7. Germline assignment: CDR1 LNHDA and CDR2 SQIVND (reference sequence). This CDR3 is CASSATGEGTGELFF. DNA for the CDR3: TGTGCCAGTAGTGCGACAGGGGAAGGAACCGGGGAGCTGTTTTTT.

The rearrangement links TRBV19 to TRBJ2-7, with 7 positions matching TRBD1. CDR3 length: 16 amino acids. Trimming took 4 bases from V and 2 from J; bases not matched to a gene: 11. From germline, CDR1 is LNHDA and CDR2 SQIVND (reference sequence). The CDR3 loop is CASSSSHRGVAYEQYF. Written as DNA, the CDR3 is TGTGCCAGTAGTAGTAGCCACAGGGGAGTCGCCTACGAGCAGTACTTC.

The J gene is TRBJ2-6, the V gene TRBV9; 7 nucleotides match TRBD1. Germline CDR1 reads SGDLS; CDR2 reads YYNGEE. The ends lost 3 bases at V and 2 bases at J; junction bases unmatched: 11. This CDR3 has 18 amino acids. The chain's CDR3 is CASSGNDRDVPGANVLTF. The CDR3, as DNA: TGTGCCAGCAGCGGAAACGACAGGGACGTGCCTGGGGCCAACGTCCTGACTTTC.

V and J are TRBV18 and TRBJ2-4; tentatively, D is TRBD2 (6 bases). The CDR3 is 14 amino acids. Germline CDR1 KGHSH, CDR2 LQKENI. With 4 bases removed from V and 1 base from J, the gap between germline ends came to 8 bases. CDR3 sequence (DNA): TGTGCCAGCTCACTCAGCGGGGCCAAAAACATTCAGTACTTC. Translating gives CASSLSGAKNIQYF.

The chain joins TRBV21-1 to TRBJ2-1; the table's D call of TRBD1 was not tested on the DNA. TRBV21-1 is recorded as a pseudogene. The CDR3 runs 14 residues. The CDR3 DNA reads as TGTGCCAGCAGTTACCTAAACCTACCAGGAGAGCAGTTCTTC. Translation gives CASSYLNLPGEQFF.

The chain carries TRBV19 and TRBJ2-3, with TRBD1 identical over 7 bases. Losses at the gene ends were 5 bases for V and 3 bases for J; bases not matched to a gene: 5. The germline V gene has CDR1 LNHDA and CDR2 SQIVND (reference sequence). The CDR3 sequence is 14 residues long. The CDR3 DNA follows: TGTGCCAGTAGTTCGACAGGGAGAACAGATACGCAGTATTTT. Translated: CASSSTGRTDTQYF.